These 26 T cell receptor beta chains came from one sample sequenced in a study of cytomegalovirus exposure and HLA in healthy donors. PCR primers comprised 60 Vbeta and 13 Jbeta primers. The method was immunoSEQ multiplex PCR; TCRdb's version includes in-frame clones alone and lacks a portion of them. Here the sample spans under 95,000 clones, less than 10% being singletons. Material for sequencing was PBMCs. All receptors come from a man aged 50-60 years in good health and CMV-seronegative.

This clone appeared a few times. V gene TRBV30 combines with J gene TRBJ2-2, with D possibly TRBD1 on 5 matching bases. The CDR3 runs to 13 residues. The V end lost 5 bases, the J end lost 1 base, and 8 bases lay between the germline ends. The V gene's germline CDR1 is GTSNPN and CDR2 SVGIG (reference sequence). CDR3 DNA sequence: TGTGCCTGGGACAGTTTGAACACCGGGGAGCTGTTTTTT. This translates into CAWDSLNTGELFF.

As for this clone: At the DNA level, this CDR3 is encoded by other sequences in the same sample as well. The CDR3 sequence: CASSFEAANTEAFF. The CDR3 DNA reads as TGCGCCAGCAGCTTCGAGGCGGCAAACACTGAAGCTTTCTTT. J is TRBJ1-1 and V is TRBV5-1; D call uncertain. The length of the CDR3 is 14 residues. CDR1 is SGHRS and CDR2 is YFSETQ in the germline V gene. Deletions cut 2 bases from V and 2 bases from J, with 10 bases between. The variable domain in full, completed from reference TRBV5-1 and TRBJ1-1, reads KAGVTQTPRYLIKTRGQQVTLSCSPISGHRSVSWYQQTPGQGLQFLFEYFSETQRNKGNFPGRFSGRQFSNSRSEMNVSTLELGDSALYLCASSFEAANTEAFFGQGTRLTVV.

V gene TRBV19 combines with J gene TRBJ2-7, with 8 nucleotides matching TRBD2. Germline assignment: CDR1 LNHDA and CDR2 SQIVND (reference sequence). J lost 2 bases, V lost 2 bases, and 5 bases had no gene match. This CDR3 comprises 15 residues. CDR3 residues: CASSIRAGEAYEQYF. CDR3 in DNA: TGTGCCAGTAGTATAAGAGCGGGGGAGGCCTACGAGCAGTACTTC. Full variable domain (rest looked up from reference TRBV19 and TRBJ2-7): DGGITQSPKYLFRKEGQNVTLSCEQNLNHDAMYWYRQDPGQGLRLIYYSQIVNDFQKGDIAEGYSVSREKKESFPLTVTSAQKNPTAFYLCASSIRAGEAYEQYFGPGTRLTVT.

The chain employs TRBV27 and TRBJ1-1, with a tentative D call TRBD1 (6 bases). This CDR3 region has 15 residues. Trimming stripped 6 bases from V and 5 bases from J, with 19 bases between. Germline-derived CDR1 and CDR2 are MNHEY and SMNVEV (reference sequence). In nucleotides, the CDR3 is TGTGCCAGCAGCAAACCTGACAGGCGGGGGACTGAAGCTTTCTTT. The encoded protein is CASSKPDRRGTEAFF.

The chain recombines TRBV28 with TRBJ2-7, with D tentatively TRBD2 (6 bases). V was pared by 5 bases and J by 6 bases, with 17 bases between. From germline, CDR1 is MDHEN and CDR2 SYDVKM. The CDR3 runs 14 residues. This CDR3 reads CASSPGTQEGEQYF. Here the CDR3 DNA reads TGTGCCAGCAGTCCGGGGACTCAAGAGGGCGAGCAGTACTTC.

This clone was observed at least ten times. This sequence joins TRBV4-1 and TRBJ2-7; 8 positions agree with TRBD2. The V gene's germline CDR1 is MGHRA and CDR2 YSYEKL. V gave up 3 bases and J gave up 4 bases; unmatched junction bases: 11. There are 16 residues in the CDR3. The CDR3 DNA follows: TGCGCCAGCAGCCAGTTCGTCAGCGGGAGTGGATACGAGCAGTACTTC. Translation gives CASSQFVSGSGYEQYF.

This clone has more than one count but fewer than ten. The chain joins TRBV6-5 to TRBJ1-1; D not resolved. This CDR3 is built from 13 residues. Looked up from germline, CDR1 is MNHEY and CDR2 is SVGAGI. Trimming took 7 bases from V and 2 from J, leaving 11 bases between them. CDR3 sequence: CASTSRPNTEAFF. The CDR3 nucleotides are TGTGCCAGCACCAGTCGTCCAAACACTGAAGCTTTCTTT.

This chain connects TRBV5-4 to TRBJ2-7; 9 bases match TRBD1. The CDR3 is 12 amino acids. CDR1 SGHNT and CDR2 YYREEE come from the germline V gene (reference sequence). V was clipped by 4 bases and J by 7 bases; unmatched bases: 3. The DNA for the CDR3 is TGTGCCAGCAGCGGGGACAGGGTTGAGCAGTACTTC. Its protein is CASSGDRVEQYF. Together with reference TRBV5-4 and TRBJ2-7, the CDR3 gives the full variable domain: ETGVTQSPTHLIKTRGQQVTLRCSSQSGHNTVSWYQQALGQGPQFIFQYYREEENGRGNFPPRFSGLQFPNYSSELNVNALELDDSALYLCASSGDRVEQYFGPGTRLTVT.

This clone showed up just a few times. The chain has TRBV7-8 and TRBJ2-7, with 7 bases matching TRBD1. The V segment lost 2 bases and the J segment 2 bases; nucleotides outside the gene matches: 12. Germline V gene lookup returns CDR1 SGHVS and CDR2 FQNEAQ. The CDR3 loop spans 17 amino acids. Written as DNA, the CDR3 is TGTGCCAGCAGCTTACCGAGGACAGGTTGGAGAGCCTACGAGCAGTACTTC. Translating it yields CASSLPRTGWRAYEQYF.

The chain couples TRBV9 to TRBJ2-2; D perhaps matches TRBD1 (6 bases). Germline lookup yields CDR1 SGDLS and CDR2 YYNGEE. The V gene lost 3 bases and the J gene lost 4 bases, with 10 bases spanning the gap. The CDR3 covers 14 residues. The CDR3 DNA sequence: TGTGCCAGCAGCGCCCTACAGGGCACCGGGGAGCTGTTTTTT. Protein: CASSALQGTGELFF.

This chain joins TRBV6-1 and TRBJ2-7, with D possibly matching TRBD2 (5 bases). There are 13 residues in the CDR3. Trimming pared 3 bases from V and 4 bases from J, leaving 10 bases between. Per the germline V gene, CDR1 is MNHNS and CDR2 is SASEGT. The DNA of the CDR3 is TGTGCCAGCAGTGATCGTAGAGGGTACGAGCAGTACTTC. It yields the protein CASSDRRGYEQYF.

This clone was seen a handful of times. The chain uses TRBV6-1 and TRBJ1-5; 7 bases fit TRBD1. The CDR3 runs to 15 residues. CDR1 and CDR2 (germline): MNHNS, SASEGT. The junction had 10 bases not matched to a gene; V was cut back by 9 bases and J by 2 bases. The CDR3 DNA is TGTGCCAGTAGAACAGGGGAACATCGCAATCAGCCCCAGCATTTT. This encodes CASRTGEHRNQPQHF.

This clone was seen only a few times. The chain uses TRBV7-2 and TRBJ2-3, with TRBD2 identical over 9 bases. The germline V gene has CDR1 SGHTA and CDR2 FQGNSA. The CDR3 is made up of 16 amino acids. Losses at the gene ends were 4 bases for V and 1 base for J; bases not matched to a gene: 6. The DNA for the CDR3 is TGTGCCAGCAGCTCGCCGGGACTAGCAGGCACAGATACGCAGTATTTT. Amino acids: CASSSPGLAGTDTQYF.

The V and J genes are TRBV7-9 and TRBJ1-1; a weak D match, TRBD1 (6 bases). The CDR3 is 14 residues long. Germline V lookup: CDR1 SEHNR, CDR2 FQNEAQ (reference sequence). V was clipped by 0 bases and J by 4 bases, with 9 bases between them. Here the CDR3 DNA reads TGTGCCAGCAGCTTAGCGCAAGGGGGCACTGAAGCTTTCTTT. This sequence encodes CASSLAQGGTEAFF.

The chain joins TRBV19 to TRBJ1-5, with D possibly matching TRBD1 (5 bases). The CDR3 length is 15 residues. The V gene's germline CDR1 is LNHDA and CDR2 SQIVND (reference sequence). V was pared by 7 bases and J by 2 bases, with 15 bases between. The CDR3 region has the DNA TGTGCCAGTACCCTAGGGGATTACGGCAATCAGCCCCAGCATTTT. Protein sequence: CASTLGDYGNQPQHF.

This clone was counted only a few times. V gene TRBV5-1 combines with J gene TRBJ1-4; 10 bases line up with TRBD1. With V trimmed by 0 bases and J by 6 bases, 5 bases remained unmatched. Germline CDR1 SGHRS, CDR2 YFSETQ. This CDR3 has 16 residues. The CDR3 reads CASSLATGGAHEKLFF. Written as DNA, the CDR3 is TGCGCCAGCAGCTTGGCGACAGGGGGCGCTCATGAAAAACTGTTTTTT. Filled out from reference TRBV5-1 and TRBJ1-4, the complete variable domain reads KAGVTQTPRYLIKTRGQQVTLSCSPISGHRSVSWYQQTPGQGLQFLFEYFSETQRNKGNFPGRFSGRQFSNSRSEMNVSTLELGDSALYLCASSLATGGAHEKLFFGSGTQLSVL.

This clone was seen a few times. This chain links TRBV30 with TRBJ2-3; the D is unclear. Trimming took off 3 bases at V and 6 bases at J, with 10 bases between the two ends. The CDR3 contains 12 residues. Germline CDR1 GTSNPN, CDR2 SVGIG (reference sequence). The CDR3 DNA is TGTGCCTGGAGCTCCCCCTCTGATACGCAGTATTTT. As protein: CAWSSPSDTQYF.

This clone showed up just a few times. The rearrangement uses TRBV4-2 and TRBJ2-7; maybe TRBD1 (5 bases). The ends were cut back, 2 bases at V and 10 bases at J, with 12 bases in the middle. From germline, CDR1 is LGHNA and CDR2 YNFKEQ. The CDR3 extends over 12 amino acids. The CDR3 loop is CASSQPQGVQYF. The CDR3 DNA reads as TGTGCCAGCAGCCAACCGCAGGGTGTTCAGTACTTC.

In its sample, this clone was seen a few times. The V and J genes are TRBV6-1 and TRBJ1-2, with TRBD1 matching 9 bases. V dropped 9 bases and J dropped 7; count of bases not matched to a gene: 6. There are 12 residues in the CDR3. The V gene's germline CDR1 is MNHNS and CDR2 SASEGT. This CDR3 reads CARRQGDGGYTF. As DNA, the CDR3 is TGTGCCAGGCGACAGGGGGACGGTGGCTACACCTTC.

This clone was detected only a few times. This rearrangement joins TRBV4-2 to TRBJ1-5; D uncertain. V shed 0 bases and J shed 6 bases, with 15 bases lying between them. Germline V gene lookup returns CDR1 LGHNA and CDR2 YNFKEQ. The CDR3 loop spans 16 amino acids. Written as DNA, the CDR3 is TGTGCCAGCAGCCAAGATGAAACTACCCCGGGTCAGCCCCAGCATTTT. Residues: CASSQDETTPGQPQHF.

This clone was seen more than once but under ten times. This chain uses TRBV4-3 with TRBJ1-5, with a weak D call TRBD1 (5 bases). Germline values: CDR1 LGHNA, CDR2 YSLEER. The CDR3 loop spans 15 amino acids. V lost 0 bases and J 7 bases, leaving 13 bases between the germline ends. The CDR3 loop reads CASSQDWGVDQPQHF. CDR3 DNA: TGCGCCAGCAGCCAAGATTGGGGGGTCGACCAGCCCCAGCATTTT.

The CDR3 region is CASSPRDSPETQYF. The DNA for the CDR3 is TGTGCCAGCAGCCCCAGGGACAGCCCGGAGACCCAGTACTTC. The chain couples TRBV9 to TRBJ2-5; 7 nucleotides line up with TRBD1. The germline CDR1 and CDR2 sequences are SGDLS and YYNGEE. The CDR3 totals 14 residues. J gave up 5 bases and V 4 bases, and 8 bases lay outside the gene matches. Complete variable domain (other parts from reference TRBV9 and TRBJ2-5): DSGVTQTPKHLITATGQRVTLRCSPRSGDLSVYWYQQSLDQGLQFLIQYYNGEERAKGNILERFSAQQFPDLHSELNLSSLELGDSALYFCASSPRDSPETQYFGPGTRLLVL.

In DNA form, the CDR3 reads TGTGCCAGCAGCTCCAGCCAGGGGAGGGGCTACGAGCAGTACTTC. This encodes CASSSSQGRGYEQYF. The chain recombines TRBV5-8 with TRBJ2-7; possible D gene TRBD2, 7 bases. This CDR3 is 15 amino acids long. Between the trimmed V and J ends, which lost 3 bases and 3 bases, there was a span of 16 bases. Germline V gene sequence: CDR1 SGHTS, CDR2 YDEGEE.

This clone has just a few counts. The chain has TRBV7-2 and TRBJ2-1; D is ambiguous. The V gene's germline CDR1 is SGHTA and CDR2 FQGNSA. The CDR3 sequence is 12 residues long. V lost 4 bases to trimming and J lost 10 bases, with 11 bases between them. CDR3 residues: CASSSFSREQFF. The CDR3, as DNA: TGTGCCAGCAGCTCATTCTCGCGGGAGCAGTTCTTC.

This sequence joins TRBV5-1 and TRBJ2-7, with a weak D call TRBD1 (6 bases). The CDR3 runs 14 residues. CDR1 SGHRS and CDR2 YFSETQ come from the germline V gene. Trimming left V 1 base short and J 7 bases short, with 15 bases between. DNA of the CDR3: TGCGCCAGCAGCTTGAGGACAGTGCAGTCGGAGCAGTACTTC. Translating it yields CASSLRTVQSEQYF. The full variable domain, with the rest looked up from reference TRBV5-1 and TRBJ2-7, is KAGVTQTPRYLIKTRGQQVTLSCSPISGHRSVSWYQQTPGQGLQFLFEYFSETQRNKGNFPGRFSGRQFSNSRSEMNVSTLELGDSALYLCASSLRTVQSEQYFGPGTRLTVT.

The CDR3 nucleotides are TGTGCCAGCAGTCCCCAGGGGAAAGGAACCTACGAGCAGTACTTC. It is translated as CASSPQGKGTYEQYF. V is TRBV28 and J is TRBJ2-7; weak D call: TRBD1 (6 bases). The CDR3 sequence is 15 residues long. Germline CDR1 MDHEN, CDR2 SYDVKM. V was cut by 5 bases and J by 2 bases, with 16 bases left in between.